These T cell receptor beta chains were read from a single sample in a study of control samples from healthy donors and cancer patients. The method was immunoSEQ multiplex PCR; TCRdb's version includes in-frame clones alone and lacks a portion of them. Among about 26,000 clones listed, 82% were seen once. Material: PBMCs. The origin of the receptors is a man between 60 and 70 years old with colorectal cancer. CDR3s include the opening cysteine and the closing phenylalanine or tryptophan. Each record gives: clone size, D gene, V gene, J gene, CDR3 protein, CDR3 DNA. D genes are given only for firm matches. For some rows the clone size is stated as once, few or many, or as a class when expanded; others skip it.

>.|.|TRBV6-6|TRBJ2-1
CASSRGGRDEQFF
TGTGCCAGCAGTAGGGGGGGGAGAGATGAGCAGTTCTTC
>.|.|TRBV2|TRBJ2-2
CASSGTLANTGELFF
TGTGCCAGCAGCGGGACACTTGCGAACACCGGGGAGCTGTTTTTT
>.|TRBD1|TRBV5-5|TRBJ1-4
CASSVTGANEKLFF
TGTGCCAGCAGCGTGACAGGGGCTAATGAAAAACTGTTTTTT
>.|.|TRBV5-1|TRBJ1-4
CASSLQGGGTLEKLFF
TGCGCCAGCAGCTTACAGGGAGGCGGTACCCTCGAAAAACTGTTTTTT
>.|.|TRBV4-3|TRBJ1-1
CASSQDSGGPFSEAFF
TGCGCCAGCAGCCAAGATTCGGGAGGGCCCTTTTCTGAAGCTTTCTTT
>.|.|TRBV7-7|TRBJ2-1
CASSVDRSGKQFF
TGTGCCAGCAGCGTTGACAGATCTGGGAAGCAGTTCTTC
>.|.|TRBV7-2|TRBJ1-6
CASSLQVIAPLHF
TGTGCCAGCAGCCTACAGGTTATTGCACCCCTCCACTTT
>.|.|TRBV19|TRBJ1-2
CASRGRDINYGYTF
TGTGCCAGTAGAGGCCGGGACATAAACTATGGCTACACCTTC
>few|.|TRBV2|TRBJ2-7
CASSTYEQYF
TGTGCCAGCTCCACCTACGAGCAGTACTTC
>.|TRBD1|TRBV5-5|TRBJ1-1
CASSLAGTGVTEAFF
TGTGCCAGCAGCTTGGCGGGGACAGGGGTAACTGAAGCTTTCTTT
>.|.|TRBV4-1|TRBJ1-2
CASSQAYREPNGYTF
TGCGCCAGCAGCCAAGCGTACAGGGAGCCTAATGGCTACACCTTC
>.|.|TRBV5-1|TRBJ2-1
CASSLGTDNEQFF
TGCGCCAGCAGCTTGGGTACCGACAATGAGCAGTTCTTC
>.|TRBD1|TRBV23-1|TRBJ1-2
CASSQELGTGVYLNYGYTF
TGCGCCAGCAGTCAAGAACTGGGGACAGGGGTTTATCTAAACTATGGCTACACCTTC
>.|TRBD2|TRBV7-6|TRBJ2-7
CASSLFGGGAGEQYF
TGTGCCAGCAGCTTATTCGGCGGGGGGGCCGGCGAGCAGTACTTC
>.|.|TRBV21-1|TRBJ2-5
CASSKIGLQETQYF
TGTGCCAGCAGCAAAATCGGGCTTCAAGAGACCCAGTACTTC
>.|TRBD1|TRBV12-3/TRBV12-4|TRBJ2-2
CASTNLGQGQLFF
TGTGCCAGCACAAACCTAGGACAGGGACAGCTGTTTTTT
>.|TRBD1|TRBV19|TRBJ2-2
CASSVQGAVGELFF
TGTGCCAGTAGTGTACAGGGGGCGGTGGGGGAGCTGTTTTTT
>.|.|TRBV12-3/TRBV12-4|TRBJ1-2
CASRLGQTYGYTF
TGTGCCAGCAGACTGGGACAAACCTATGGCTACACCTTC
>.|.|TRBV29-1|TRBJ2-7
CSVAEGEGYEQYF
TGCAGCGTCGCGGAGGGGGAAGGGTACGAGCAGTACTTC
>.|.|TRBV7-8|TRBJ1-2
CASSTLTGNGYTF
TGTGCCAGCAGCACCCTCACAGGGAATGGCTACACCTTC
>once|TRBD2|TRBV29-1|TRBJ2-5
CSVTGTSGSRGTQYF
TGCAGCGTGACCGGGACTAGCGGATCGAGAGGGACCCAGTACTTC
>.|.|TRBV24-1|TRBJ1-2
CATSGGTAYGYTF
TGTGCCACCAGTGGCGGGACGGCGTATGGCTACACCTTC
>once|TRBD1|TRBV5-1|TRBJ1-2
CASKQSQGANYGYTF
TGCGCCAGCAAACAATCGCAGGGGGCTAACTATGGCTACACCTTC
>.|.|TRBV5-1|TRBJ1-3
CASSVLPGLMSGNTIYF
TGCGCCAGCAGCGTACTCCCGGGACTGATGTCTGGAAACACCATATATTTT
>.|.|TRBV30|TRBJ1-1
CAWTSGGGSGKAFF
TGTGCCTGGACCTCTGGCGGGGGATCAGGAAAAGCTTTCTTT
>.|.|TRBV18|TRBJ2-2
CASSPGGTLTGELFF
TGTGCCAGCTCACCAGGCGGGACGCTCACCGGGGAGCTGTTTTTT
>.|.|TRBV14|TRBJ1-1
CASSQDTRYTEAFF
TGTGCCAGCAGCCAAGACACAAGATACACTGAAGCTTTCTTT
>.|.|TRBV6-5|TRBJ1-2
CASSYSDPLSAVGYTF
TGTGCCAGCAGTTACTCTGACCCGTTGTCCGCTGTTGGCTACACCTTC
>.|TRBD1|TRBV6-5|TRBJ1-2
CASTDRVYYGYTF
TGTGCCAGCACGGACAGGGTTTACTATGGCTACACCTTC
>.|.|TRBV6-5|TRBJ1-2
CASSYRSQPSNYGYTF
TGTGCCAGCAGTTACAGGTCCCAGCCTTCTAACTATGGCTACACCTTC
>few|TRBD1|TRBV3-1/TRBV3-2|TRBJ2-2
CASSQDPGQGWTGELFF
TGTGCCAGCAGCCAAGACCCCGGACAGGGATGGACCGGGGAGCTGTTTTTT
>.|.|TRBV14|TRBJ1-3
CASSQGRLPGNTIYF
TGTGCCAGCAGCCAAGGCAGACTACCTGGAAACACCATATATTTT
>.|TRBD2|TRBV19|TRBJ2-1
CASSISLAGGAEQFF
TGTGCCAGTAGTATTTCCCTAGCGGGGGGGGCCGAGCAGTTCTTC
>once|TRBD1|TRBV6-4|TRBJ2-2
CASSPGQGARTGELFF
TGTGCCAGCAGTCCGGGACAGGGGGCGCGCACCGGGGAGCTGTTTTTT
>.|.|TRBV5-1|TRBJ1-1
CASSFQGGNEAFF
TGCGCCAGCAGCTTCCAGGGAGGGAATGAAGCTTTCTTT
>.|TRBD1|TRBV14|TRBJ1-2
CASSQELQGARGYTF
TGTGCCAGCAGCCAGGAACTTCAGGGGGCGCGTGGCTACACCTTC
>.|TRBD2|TRBV7-7|TRBJ2-3
CASSSGGRTDTQYF
TGTGCCAGCAGTTCGGGGGGGCGCACAGATACGCAGTATTTT
>.|.|TRBV6-6|TRBJ2-1
CASSALTRWDEQFF
TGTGCCAGCAGTGCCCTGACTAGATGGGATGAGCAGTTCTTC
>.|TRBD2|TRBV3-1/TRBV3-2|TRBJ2-3
CASSLRGGAVGQYF
TGTGCCAGCAGCCTTCGGGGGGGGGCCGTCGGGCAGTATTTT
>once|TRBD1|TRBV6-5|TRBJ1-4
CASSVQTGEKLFF
TGTGCCAGCAGCGTTCAGACAGGGGAAAAACTGTTTTTT
>.|.|TRBV6-5|TRBJ1-3
CASSYLAFPGNTIYF
TGTGCCAGCAGTTACCTAGCCTTCCCTGGAAACACCATATATTTT
>.|.|TRBV3-1/TRBV3-2|TRBJ1-2
CASSQLAGQGGYTF
TGTGCCAGCAGCCAACTTGCAGGGCAGGGGGGCTACACCTTC